This T cell receptor (beta chain) is drawn from a study of regulatory T cells in long-lasting Graves disease. Study-level findings and limits: Favored gene segments in persistent disease were TRBV28, TRBJ1-2 and TRBJ2-5.

Germline values: CDR1 MNHNS, CDR2 SASEGT. Germline trimming cut 5 bases from V and 5 bases from J; bases unmatched to any gene: 11. The CDR3 spans 15 residues. Time point indicated: newly diagnosed GD, antithyroid drugs for less than 3 months. PBMC RNA was the source of the TCR library. Sequencing libraries for TCR beta were prepared with iRepertoire HTBI primers and Arm-PCR of CDR3 regions. Via MiXCR, TCRdb re-called the multiplex PCR reads, giving one row per CDR3 protein. The sample includes roughly 400,000 distinct CDR3 sequences, about a sixth of them seen just once. This clonotype was counted many times. Its antigen is as yet unknown. These data also formed part of another study, on T cells in Graves' hyperthyroidism and ophthalmopathy. As reported in that work: Stable Graves' hyperthyroidism denoted no ophthalmopathy progression over 18 months. First-round RT-PCR with HTBI primers amplified the TCR CDR3 region.

This specimen consisted of peripheral blood mononuclear cells (PBMCs), obtained at new diagnosis, from a patient treated with antithyroid drugs. V usage is TRBV6-1 and J usage is TRBJ2-5, with 7 bases identical to TRBD2. The sequence came from a woman aged 18 to 35 with Graves disease. CDR3: CASSPRRGDLETQYF. CDR3 nucleotide sequence: TGTGCCAGCAGTCCCCGCCGGGGGGATCTCGAGACCCAGTACTTC.